The subject of this entry is one TCR beta chain. V lost 3 bases and J lost 5, with 8 bases in between. Germline CDR1 and CDR2: GTSNPN and SVGIG (reference sequence). The CDR3 extends over 13 amino acids. TCRdb's table, derived via immunoSEQ multiplex PCR, lists solely in-frame clones and lacks some. Found here are roughly 500,000 clones, 81% of them singletons; the top ten hold approximately 11%. The data stem from a study of shared clonotypes between healthy human individuals. This receptor was obtained from a woman between 40 and 50 years old in good health. Some clones in this sample may be carry-over from other donors' samples. The sequenced material came from PBMCs. This rearrangement joins TRBV30 to TRBJ1-6, with a tentative D call TRBD1 (5 bases). The CDR3 loop is CAWSGGDNSPLHF. The DNA of the CDR3 is TGTGCCTGGAGCGGAGGGGATAATTCACCCCTCCACTTT.